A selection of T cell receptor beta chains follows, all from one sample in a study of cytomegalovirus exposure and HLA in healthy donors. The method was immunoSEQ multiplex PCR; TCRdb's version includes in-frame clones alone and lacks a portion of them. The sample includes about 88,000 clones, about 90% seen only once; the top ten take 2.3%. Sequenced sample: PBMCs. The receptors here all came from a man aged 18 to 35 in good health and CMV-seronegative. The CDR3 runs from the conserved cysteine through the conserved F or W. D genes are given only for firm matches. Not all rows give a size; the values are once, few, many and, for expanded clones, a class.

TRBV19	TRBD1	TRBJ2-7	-	TGTGCCAGTAGGCCCGGGACAGGGGGTATCGTCGAGCAGTACTTC	CASRPGTGGIVEQYF
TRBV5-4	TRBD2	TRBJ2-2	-	TGTGCCAGCAGCTTGGTCACTAGCGGGAGGAGCACCGGGGAGCTGTTTTTT	CASSLVTSGRSTGELFF
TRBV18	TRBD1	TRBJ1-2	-	TGTGCCAGCGTTTCGACAGGGACTAACTATGGCTACACCTTC	CASVSTGTNYGYTF
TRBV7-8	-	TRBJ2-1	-	TGTGCCAGCAGCTACCAGCGGAGCTCCTACAATGAGCAGTTCTTC	CASSYQRSSYNEQFF
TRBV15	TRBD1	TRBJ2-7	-	TGTGCCACCAGCAACTGGACAGGCCACACCTACGAGCAGTACTTC	CATSNWTGHTYEQYF
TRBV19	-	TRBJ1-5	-	TGTGCCAGTAGTATAAGGGGCAGGGGCGACCAGCCCCAGCATTTT	CASSIRGRGDQPQHF
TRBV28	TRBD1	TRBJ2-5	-	TGTGCCAGCAGTTCCTCCGGGACAGGGGGTAGGTGGACCCAGTACTTC	CASSSSGTGGRWTQYF
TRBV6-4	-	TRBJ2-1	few	TGTGCCAGCAGTACAACCCTGGAGGGACATGAGCAGTTCTTC	CASSTTLEGHEQFF
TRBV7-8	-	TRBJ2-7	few	TGTGCCAGCAGCTTAGATAGGGAGATCGCCTACGAGCAGTACTTC	CASSLDREIAYEQYF
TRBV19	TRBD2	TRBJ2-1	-	TGTGCCAGTAGTACCCCGGGACTAGCGGGAGTGAATGAGCAGTTCTTC	CASSTPGLAGVNEQFF
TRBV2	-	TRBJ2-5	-	TGTGCCAGCGAGGTCAGGGGGAGGCAAGAGACCCAGTACTTC	CASEVRGRQETQYF
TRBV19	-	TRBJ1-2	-	TGTGCCAGTACCAAACCTTCGGGGGGGCCTACAAACTATGGCTACACCTTC	CASTKPSGGPTNYGYTF
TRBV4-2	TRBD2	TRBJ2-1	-	TGTGCCAGCAGCCAAAGGCTAGCGGGAGGTGAGCAGTTCTTC	CASSQRLAGGEQFF
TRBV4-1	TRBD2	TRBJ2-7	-	TGCGCCAGCAGCCGTGAGGGCGGGAGCTCCTACGAGCAGTACTTC	CASSREGGSSYEQYF
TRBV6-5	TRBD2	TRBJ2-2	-	TGTGCCAGCAGTTATTTCGCGGGAGGAGACACCGGGGAGCTGTTTTTT	CASSYFAGGDTGELFF
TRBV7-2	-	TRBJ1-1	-	TGTGCCAGCAGCCTCGGACAGACGAACACTGAAGCTTTCTTT	CASSLGQTNTEAFF